The 3 T cell receptor beta chains reported below all come from one sample, sequenced in a study of T cells in Graves' hyperthyroidism and ophthalmopathy (dated 2019 in TCRdb). Library method: multiplex PCR. TCRdb records Illumina HiSeq 2000 as the sequencer. The TCR beta CDR3 regions were amplified from the RNA transcripts. The TCR CDR3 was subjected to a first round of RT-PCR using the HTBI primer set and the Qiagen OneStep RT-PCR kit. TCRdb ran its own pipeline on the public reads, namely fastp trimming at Q25 and MiXCR clone calling, and kept in-frame beta chains. Each record represents a unique CDR3 protein, reported with the most common genes and DNA among its rows. The sample profile shows 450,000 to 650,000 distinct CDR3 sequences; less than 25% of them were found once. The ten largest clones add up to more than 25% of the sample. Sequencing was carried out using blood. The receptors derive from a man between 18 and 35 years old with Graves' hyperthyroidism.

This clonotype occurred a few times. The V call is TRBV7-2, the J call TRBJ2-2; unclear D gene. The V end was cut by 3 bases, the J end by 7 bases, with 6 bases between. There are 12 residues in the CDR3. CDR1 is SGHTA, CDR2 FQGNSA, per germline. The CDR3 here is CASSFEVGELFF. Written as DNA, the CDR3 is TGTGCCAGCAGCTTCGAGGTCGGGGAGCTGTTTTTT.

This clonotype was found many times. The rearrangement uses TRBV2 and TRBJ1-4; TRBD1 matches 9 bases. From germline, CDR1 is SNHLY and CDR2 FYNNEI. The V and J ends lost 7 bases and 6 bases, in that order; junction bases with no gene match: 6. The CDR3 loop spans 14 amino acids. The CDR3 DNA reads TGTGCCAGCAATCGACAGGGGGTGGATGAAAAACTGTTTTTT. This codes for CASNRQGVDEKLFF. The variable domain in full, completed from reference TRBV2 and TRBJ1-4, reads EPEVTQTPSHQVTQMGQEVILRCVPISNHLYFYWYRQILGQKVEFLVSFYNNEISEKSEIFDDQFSVERPDGSNFTLKIRSTKLEDSAMYFCASNRQGVDEKLFFGSGTQLSVL.

V gene TRBV4-2 combines with J gene TRBJ1-1; no clear D. Germline V gene data show CDR1 as LGHNA and CDR2 as YNFKEQ. The germline V and J ends were trimmed by 4 bases and 1 base, with 28 bases remaining between them. The CDR3 has 20 residues. Here the CDR3 reads CASSLLKGGKSATKNTEAFF. CDR3 nucleotide sequence: TGTGCCAGCAGCCTTTTAAAGGGTGGGAAGAGCGCAACTAAGAACACTGAAGCTTTCTTT.